The clone carrying this TCR beta chain has just one count. Its target is not known. The data were taken from a study of cytomegalovirus exposure and HLA in healthy donors. Study findings and constraints: Specific recognition of CMV antigens was confirmed in vitro for three chains (all CMV-associated).

Germline V gene sequence: CDR1 MNHEY, CDR2 SVGAGI. This CDR3 has 16 residues. Trimming removed 0 bases from V and 0 bases from J, with 11 bases in between. The repertoire was sequenced with immunoSEQ multiplex PCR; TCRdb's copy has only in-frame clones and lacks some. The sample lists 65,000 to 95,000 clones, approximately 95% occurring once. The TCR sequence derives from a man between 18 and 35 years old in good health and CMV-seronegative. The chain uses TRBV6-5 and TRBJ1-1; D gene ambiguous. Specimen: PBMCs. The CDR3 region is CASSYSAGEMNTEAFF. The CDR3 DNA sequence: TGTGCCAGCAGTTACTCTGCCGGAGAAATGAACACTGAAGCTTTCTTT.